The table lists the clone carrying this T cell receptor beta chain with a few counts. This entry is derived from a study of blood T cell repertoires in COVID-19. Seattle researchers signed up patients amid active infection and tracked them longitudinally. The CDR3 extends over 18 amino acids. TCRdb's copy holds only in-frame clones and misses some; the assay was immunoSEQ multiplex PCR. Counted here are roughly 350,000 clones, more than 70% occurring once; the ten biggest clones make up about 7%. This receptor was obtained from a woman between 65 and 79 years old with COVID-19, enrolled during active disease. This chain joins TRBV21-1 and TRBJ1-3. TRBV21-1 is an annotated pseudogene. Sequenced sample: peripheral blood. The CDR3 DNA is TGTGCCAGCAGCAAAGATTTCTATAACGGAGCTTCTGGAAACACCATATATTTT. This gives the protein CASSKDFYNGASGNTIYF.